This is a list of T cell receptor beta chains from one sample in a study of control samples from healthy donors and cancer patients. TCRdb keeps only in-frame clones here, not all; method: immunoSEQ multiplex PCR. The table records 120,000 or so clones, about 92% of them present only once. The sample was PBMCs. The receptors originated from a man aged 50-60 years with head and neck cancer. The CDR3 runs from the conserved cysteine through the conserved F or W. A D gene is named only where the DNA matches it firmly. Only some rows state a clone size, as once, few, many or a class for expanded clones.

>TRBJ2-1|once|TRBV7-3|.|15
TGTGCCAGCAGCCGTGCTGGGGCAGGTATCGATGAGCAGTTCTTC
CASSRAGAGIDEQFF
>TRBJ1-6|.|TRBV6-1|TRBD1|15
TGTGCCAGCAGTGAACCGGGACAGGCCAATTCACCCCTCCACTTT
CASSEPGQANSPLHF
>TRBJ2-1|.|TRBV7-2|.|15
TGTGCCAGCAGCTTAAGGCGGGGCTCCTACAATGAGCAGTTCTTC
CASSLRRGSYNEQFF
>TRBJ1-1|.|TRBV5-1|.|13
TGCGCCAGCAGCGTGGACAGGAACACTGAAGCTTTCTTT
CASSVDRNTEAFF
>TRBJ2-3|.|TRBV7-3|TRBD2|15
TGTGCCAGCAGTCGCCTCGGGGGGATGACAGATACGCAGTATTTT
CASSRLGGMTDTQYF
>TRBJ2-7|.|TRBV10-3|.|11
TGTGCCACTAATGGGGACTACGAGCAGTACTTC
CATNGDYEQYF
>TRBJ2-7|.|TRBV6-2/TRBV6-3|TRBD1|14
TGTGCCAGCAGTTCTGATGGACAGGGTTACGAGCAGTACTTC
CASSSDGQGYEQYF
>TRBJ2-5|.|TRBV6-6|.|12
TGTGCCAGCCGTGCGGGCCAAGAGACCCAGTACTTC
CASRAGQETQYF
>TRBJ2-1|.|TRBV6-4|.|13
TGTGCCAGCAGTGACCAAGCGGCCTCAGAGCAGTTCTTC
CASSDQAASEQFF
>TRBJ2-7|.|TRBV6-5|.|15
TGTGCCAGCAGACGAACCATAAGCGGTGCCTACGAGCAGTACTTC
CASRRTISGAYEQYF
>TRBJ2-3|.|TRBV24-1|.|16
TGTGCCACCAGTGATCCCCGGACCCGGGTCACAGATACGCAGTATTTT
CATSDPRTRVTDTQYF
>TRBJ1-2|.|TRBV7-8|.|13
TGTGCCAGCAGCTTCAGGGTGAACTATGGCTACACCTTC
CASSFRVNYGYTF
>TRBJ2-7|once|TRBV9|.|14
TGTGCCAGCAGCCGGCGGCCGGAACTGGGGGAGCAGTACTTC
CASSRRPELGEQYF
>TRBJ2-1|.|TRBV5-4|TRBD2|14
TGTGCCAGCAGCTTGGGGCGGGGGGCGTATGAGCAGTTCTTC
CASSLGRGAYEQFF
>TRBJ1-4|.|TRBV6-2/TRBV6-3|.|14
TGTGCCAGCAGCCATATTGCAACTAATGAAAAACTGTTTTTT
CASSHIATNEKLFF
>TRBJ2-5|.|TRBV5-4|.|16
TGTGCCAGCAGCTTGGTTGGACAAACTATCGGGAAGACCCAGTACTTC
CASSLVGQTIGKTQYF
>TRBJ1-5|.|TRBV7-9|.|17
TGTGCCAGCAGCTTATCCCCGGAGACGTTTAGCAATCAGCCCCAGCATTTT
CASSLSPETFSNQPQHF
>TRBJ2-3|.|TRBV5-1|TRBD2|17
TGCGCCAGCAGCCCAGGCTCTAGCGGGGGGGCCTGGGATACGCAGTATTTT
CASSPGSSGGAWDTQYF
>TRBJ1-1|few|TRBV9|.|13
TGTGCCAGCAGCGTAGCTACGGGGGCTGAAGCTTTCTTT
CASSVATGAEAFF
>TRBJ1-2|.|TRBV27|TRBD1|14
TGTGCCAGCAGTTCCAACAACAGGGGATATGGCTACACCTTC
CASSSNNRGYGYTF
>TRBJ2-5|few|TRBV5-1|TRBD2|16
TGCGCCAGCAGCTGGACTAGCGGGGGGGTAGAAGAGACCCAGTACTTC
CASSWTSGGVEETQYF
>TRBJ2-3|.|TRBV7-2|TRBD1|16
TGTGCCAGCAGGGCAACAGGGGTGGGAAACACAGATACGCAGTATTTT
CASRATGVGNTDTQYF
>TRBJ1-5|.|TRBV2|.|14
TGTGCCAGCAGTGAGGGGCAGCCCTATCAGCCCCAGCATTTT
CASSEGQPYQPQHF
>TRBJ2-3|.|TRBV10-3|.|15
TGTGCCATCAGCGGGACGGTGGACAGAACAGATACGCAGTATTTT
CAISGTVDRTDTQYF
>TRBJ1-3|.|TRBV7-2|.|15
TGTGCCAGCAGTCCCCAAGGGGTCCGTGGAAACACCATATATTTT
CASSPQGVRGNTIYF
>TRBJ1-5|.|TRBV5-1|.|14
TGCGCCAGCAGCTTGGGTACAGCCAATCAGCCCCAGCATTTT
CASSLGTANQPQHF
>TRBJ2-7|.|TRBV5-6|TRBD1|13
TGTGCCAGCAGCTTGGTCCCAGGGGGCGAGCAGTACTTC
CASSLVPGGEQYF
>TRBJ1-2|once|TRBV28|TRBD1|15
TGTGCCAGCAGTCCCCGGGACAGGGAGTACTATGGCTACACCTTC
CASSPRDREYYGYTF
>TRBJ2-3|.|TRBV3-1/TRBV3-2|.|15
TGTGCCAGCAGCCTCACCGGGGGCCGTGGAGATACGCAGTATTTT
CASSLTGGRGDTQYF
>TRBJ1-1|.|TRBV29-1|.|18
TGCAGCGTTGAGTCTAACCGGGACAACGTCCCCCGTAGTACTGAAGCTTTCTTT
CSVESNRDNVPRSTEAFF
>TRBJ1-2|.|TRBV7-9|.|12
TGTGCCAGCAGCTCAATGGGTTATGGCTACACCTTC
CASSSMGYGYTF
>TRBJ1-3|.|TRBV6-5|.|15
TGTGCCAGCAGCGATACTTGGGACGCGGGAAACACCATATATTTT
CASSDTWDAGNTIYF
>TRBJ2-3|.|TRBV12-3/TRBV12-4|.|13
TGTGCCAGCAGGTCGGGGGTCACAGATACGCAGTATTTT
CASRSGVTDTQYF
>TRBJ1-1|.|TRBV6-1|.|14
TGTGCCAGCAGTGAACGATTAAGGGGGACTGAAGCTTTCTTT
CASSERLRGTEAFF
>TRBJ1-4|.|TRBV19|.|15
TGTGCCAGTAGTTCGCGAGGAGGGGCGGCCGCAGATCTGTTTTTT
CASSSRGGAAADLFF
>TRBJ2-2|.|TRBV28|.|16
TGTGCCAGCAGTTTGGTCGGGCGGGGTCGTACCGGGGAGCTGTTTTTT
CASSLVGRGRTGELFF
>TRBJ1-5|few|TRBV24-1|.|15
TGTGCCACCAGTGGCCCCGGGACGGTGGAGGAGCCCCAGCATTTT
CATSGPGTVEEPQHF
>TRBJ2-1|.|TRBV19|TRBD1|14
TGTGCCAGTAGTCTCAGGGGGCCCTACAATGAGCAGTTCTTC
CASSLRGPYNEQFF
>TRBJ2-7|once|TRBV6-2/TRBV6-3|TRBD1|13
TGTGCCAGCAGTCGGGACAGGTTTGCCGAGCAGTACTTC
CASSRDRFAEQYF
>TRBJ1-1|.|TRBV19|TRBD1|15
TGTGCCAGTAGTCCCTTGGGACAGGGGTGGACTGAAGCTTTCTTT
CASSPLGQGWTEAFF
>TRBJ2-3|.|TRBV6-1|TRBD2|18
TGTGCCAGCAGTGAAGCCCTAGTAGCGGGGGGCGCCACAGATACGCAGTATTTT
CASSEALVAGGATDTQYF
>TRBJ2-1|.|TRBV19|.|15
TGTGCCAGTAGTCCCGGAGGGAGCTCCTACAATGAGCAGTTCTTC
CASSPGGSSYNEQFF